This T cell receptor (beta chain) is from a study of T cell responses to AZD1222 COVID-19 vaccine. CDR3 size: 16 residues. Germline CDR1 SEHNR, CDR2 FQNEAQ (reference sequence). Deletions cut 0 bases from V and 6 bases from J, with 15 bases between. Clones were read by immunoSEQ multiplex PCR, and TCRdb kept only the in-frame ones, dropping some. The sample lists approximately 160,000 clones; approximately 90% were seen once. This sequence joins TRBV7-9 and TRBJ1-5, with D perhaps TRBD1 (5 bases). Sequenced here: peripheral blood, sampled on day 0 of AZD1222 vaccination. This sequence originates from an adult in good health. CDR3 protein: CASSLAVGGSGQPQHF. The CDR3 DNA is TGTGCCAGCAGCTTAGCAGTCGGGGGGAGCGGTCAGCCCCAGCATTTT.